Each of the 9 T cell receptor beta chains below was sequenced from the same sample in a study of T-cell memory formation after mild COVID-19. TCRdb independently ran MiXCR on the 5' RACE reads; one entry per CDR3 protein. The top ten hold about 2.1% of the sample, which has 130,000 to 150,000 distinct CDR3 sequences, around 21% seen once. Sequencing was carried out using PBMCs or a T cell subset sorted from them (not recorded which). Receptors were obtained from an adult woman who had mild COVID-19 (a few samples of this study predate the infection). Cell type and time point are not known.

The chain couples TRBV5-1 to TRBJ2-5; TRBD2 matches 15 bases. V lost 4 bases and J lost 0; bases outside the gene matches: 4. Germline CDR1 and CDR2: SGHRS and YFSETQ. The CDR3 is made up of 17 amino acids. The CDR3 protein is CASSGLAGGKYQETQYF. The CDR3 DNA reads TGCGCCAGCAGCGGACTAGCGGGGGGGAAGTACCAAGAGACCCAGTACTTC.

This clonotype was counted at least ten times. V is TRBV12-3 or TRBV12-4 and J is TRBJ2-7; D remains unclear. CDR3 length: 11 residues. The ends were cut back, 5 bases at V and 3 bases at J, with 5 bases in the middle. The CDR3 loop reads CASSNGYEQYF. CDR3 bases: TGTGCCAGCAGTAACGGCTACGAGCAGTACTTC.

This CDR3 reads CASSFGLAGDTQYF. Here the CDR3 DNA reads TGTGCCAGCAGCTTTGGACTAGCGGGGGACACGCAGTATTTT. J is TRBJ2-3 and V is TRBV7-3; 13 nucleotides agree with TRBD2. This CDR3 has 14 amino acids. The germline CDR1 and CDR2 sequences are SGHTA and FQGTGA. V trimming: 3 bases; J trimming: 9 bases; junction bases outside the gene matches: 3.

This clonotype has only a few counts. The V call is TRBV2, the J call TRBJ1-5, with unresolved D. The CDR3 extends over 13 amino acids. Germline V gene data show CDR1 as SNHLY and CDR2 as FYNNEI. Trimming stripped 7 bases from V and 4 bases from J, with 11 bases between. The CDR3 DNA reads as TGTGCCAGCAATGTCGGGCAAAATCAGCCCCAGCATTTT. Translating gives CASNVGQNQPQHF.

The chain has TRBV7-7 and TRBJ2-1; 7 nucleotides match TRBD2. Germline CDR1 and CDR2: SSHAT and FNYEAQ (reference sequence). The V segment lost 1 base and the J segment 8 bases; nucleotides outside the gene matches: 5. This CDR3 is 14 amino acids long. The CDR3 DNA follows: TGTGCCAGCAGCTTAGGCGGGGGAGGCGATGAGCAGTTCTTC. Protein sequence: CASSLGGGGDEQFF.

This chain uses TRBV6-1 with TRBJ2-7; 9 bases map to TRBD1. Germline values: CDR1 MNHNS, CDR2 SASEGT. Trimming took 3 bases from V and 0 from J; bases not matched to a gene: 12. This CDR3 region has 18 residues. CDR3 nucleotide sequence: TGTGCCAGCAGTGATTGGCCCGCCGGGACAGGGCGCTCCTACGAGCAGTACTTC. Its protein product is CASSDWPAGTGRSYEQYF.

CDR3 sequence: CASSVGLANEQFF. CDR3 coding DNA: TGTGCCAGCAGCGTAGGGCTAGCCAATGAGCAGTTCTTC. The rearrangement links TRBV9 to TRBJ2-1; maybe TRBD2 (5 bases). Germline CDR1 is SGDLS and CDR2 is YYNGEE. This CDR3 is built from 13 residues. The germline V and J ends were trimmed by 0 bases and 6 bases, with 7 bases remaining between them.

The CDR3: CSASEPGLAGLHEQYF. DNA of the CDR3: TGCAGTGCTAGTGAACCGGGACTAGCGGGGTTACACGAGCAGTACTTC. The V call is TRBV20-1, the J call TRBJ2-7, with 13 nucleotides matching TRBD2. Germline V gives CDR1 DFQATT, CDR2 SNEGSKA (reference sequence). V shed 3 bases, J shed 5 bases, and the junction held 10 bases outside the gene matches. The CDR3 sequence is 16 residues long.

The chain joins TRBV7-2 to TRBJ2-2; D is perhaps TRBD1 or TRBD2 (7 bases each). Trimming pared 6 bases from V and 5 bases from J, leaving 22 bases between. The CDR3 loop spans 17 amino acids. Germline CDR1 SGHTA, CDR2 FQGNSA. The CDR3 DNA follows: TGTGCCAGCAGGCCAGGGGGAGCGGGACGCGAGACCGGGGAGCTGTTTTTT. Amino acids: CASRPGGAGRETGELFF.